This T cell receptor beta chain was sequenced in a study of neurological immune-mediated disorders (dated by TCRdb to about 2019). Some background on the complete study: Peripheral blood TCR-beta repertoires from patients with HTLV-I-associated myelopathy (HAM/TSP), patients with multiple sclerosis, and healthy controls were compared in the study using UMI-based sequencing. The approximately 110 TCR-beta libraries covered PBMC samples along with longitudinal samples, technical triplicates, and paired sorted CD4+ and CD8+ T-cell subsets. The cohort comprised about 71 subjects: about 14 HAM/TSP patients, around 34 multiple sclerosis patients and about 20 healthy controls. To precisely calculate how much the frequency of each individual clone varied, libraries were sequenced in technical triplicate. The paper's findings and limits, for the study overall: The highest TCR clonal expansion was observed in HAM/TSP patients, whereas the lowest was observed in MS patients, even when compared with healthy controls. Across subjects, expanded clones never shared an identical CDR3 amino acid sequence, which suggests that the TCR-beta repertoires in every group were private.

What this sample's time point label stands for: technical triplicate 1. Unsorted PBMC libraries were generated from 2 million PBMCs stored in RNAlater at -80 °C until RNA extraction. Peripheral blood was subjected to Ficoll-Hypaque density gradient centrifugation to isolate PBMCs, which were then cryopreserved in liquid nitrogen. cDNA was synthesized by template-switch 5'RACE using a primer with a 10-nucleotide random unique molecular identifier that tagged each TCR transcript. Each sequencing run produced over 190 million TCR-beta sequences covering 15-18 subjects. Total RNA was extracted with the RNeasy kit. Using the KAPA Real-time Library Amplification kit, TCR-beta VDJ regions were amplified with primers for the TCR constant region and the 5'RACE anchor. A first PCR added sample indexes and Illumina adaptors, after which a second PCR increased the library yield. After Ampure bead purification, the TCR product of roughly 650 bp was size-selected on a 2% E-gel SizeSelection system. Before pooling, libraries had their quality checked on a Bioanalyzer, their concentration measured with Qubit, and their quantity determined with the Kapa Library Quantification kit. Libraries were sequenced paired-end 2 x 150 bp on an Illumina HiSeq 2500. To increase sequence diversity, about 24-32% phiX was spiked into each library pool. The study's processing was this. Quality-filtered reads were processed with the UMI-based MiGEC pipeline, and over 75% of raw TCR sequences were removed by the MiGEC pipeline during error correction. IMGT germline references were used for alignment of VDJ genes, and clonotypes were defined by a unique CDR3 amino acid sequence together with V-J genes. VDJtools evaluated clonal expansion, Shannon diversity and CDR3 relatedness (CalcPairwiseDistances, ClusterSamples); CLCbio workbench built phylogenetic trees. Using coefficient-of-variation modelling across technical triplicates, the study counted a clone as expanded if it had at least 8 unique UMIs. TCRdb reprocessing: public reads trimmed at Q25 with fastp, clones called with MiXCR, in-frame beta chains kept. CDR3 protein duplicates are merged, each entry listing the most common genes and DNA. For this entry, the V and J calls and clone size follow TCRdb and not the study's own pipeline. The sample yields 30,000 to 40,000 distinct CDR3 sequences; approximately 10% were counted once. The ten largest clones add up to roughly 4% of the sample.

This clonotype was counted many times. The antigen it binds to is not known. No base qualities exist here, and no much larger clone lies one base off it. CDR1 and CDR2 were assigned from the germline V gene as MGHDK and SYGVNS. Reading from cysteine to phenylalanine, the CDR3 counts 14 amino acids. Only CDR3 DNA remains: 42 bases, in frame from the first base. Trimming takes 6 bases from V and 4 bases from J, and the germline ends sit 10 bases apart. This TCR came from a man between 60 and 75 years old with HTLV-1-associated myelopathy (HAM/TSP). Sequencing used PBMCs. The chain was built from TRBV25-1 and TRBJ2-6; a confident D gene designation cannot be given. This receptor has the CDR3 CASRENAGANVLTF. The sequenced DNA is TGTGCCAGCAGAGAAAATGCGGGGGCCAACGTCCTGACTTTC.